These T cell receptor beta chains were read from a single sample in a study of response to subunit inactivated influenza vaccine. One entry per CDR3 protein results from TCRdb running MiXCR on the RT-PCR reads. The table includes roughly 650,000 distinct CDR3 sequences, approximately 15% detected once. This specimen was PBMCs from blood, taken approximately 12 days after vaccination. The receptor set was obtained from a man between 50 and 59 years old who received an inactivated influenza vaccine. CDR3s include the opening cysteine and the closing phenylalanine or tryptophan. The D gene is left open where the match is weak. A clone size is listed for some rows: how often the clone was seen (once, few, many), or a class if it is expanded.

TGTGCCAGCAGCCCCGGCGGTATCTCTTATGGCTACACCTTC,CASSPGGISYGYTF,few,NA,14,TRBJ1-2,TRBV9
TGCAGTGCTACCACCCGAGATGGAGGGGAGCTGTTTTTT,CSATTRDGGELFF,once,NA,13,TRBJ2-2,TRBV20-1
TGTGCCAGCAGCTTAGTAAGGACAGGGGGCGTCGCGGAGCAGTACTTC,CASSLVRTGGVAEQYF,NA,TRBD1,16,TRBJ2-7,TRBV7-2
TGCAGTATCCGGCGGTCCGGAGAGACCCAGTACTTC,CSIRRSGETQYF,NA,NA,12,TRBJ2-5,TRBV20-1
TGTGCCAGCAGCCAAGAGTATAAGACCCAGTACTTC,CASSQEYKTQYF,few,NA,12,TRBJ2-5,TRBV3-1
TGTGCCTGGATGAGGACAGGAAGTTCTGAGACCCAGTACTTC,CAWMRTGSSETQYF,NA,TRBD1,14,TRBJ2-5,TRBV30
TGTGCCAGCAGTTTAAAAGCGGGAGTCAGGAATGAGCAGTTCTTC,CASSLKAGVRNEQFF,NA,TRBD2,15,TRBJ2-1,TRBV27
TGTGCCAGCTCACCACGCGGGGGGAATCAGCCCCAGCATTTT,CASSPRGGNQPQHF,NA,NA,14,TRBJ1-5,TRBV18
TGTGCCATCAGCCCACAGGGGCGAGGCACAGATACGCAGTATTTT,CAISPQGRGTDTQYF,NA,TRBD1,15,TRBJ2-3,TRBV10-3
TGCGCCAGCAGCCAAGATTTCCCTAGAACCGGGGAGCTGTTTTTT,CASSQDFPRTGELFF,few,NA,15,TRBJ2-2,TRBV4-3
TGCAGTGCTAGACCCGGGACTAGCGCCTACGAGCAGTACTTC,CSARPGTSAYEQYF,NA,TRBD2,14,TRBJ2-7,TRBV20-1
TGCAGTGCCGAAACCCAGGACACAGGGGCGCCCTACGAGCAGTACTTC,CSAETQDTGAPYEQYF,few,TRBD1,16,TRBJ2-7,TRBV20-1
TGTGCCAGCAGCGTAGGGGACAGGCCCACTGAAGCTTTCTTT,CASSVGDRPTEAFF,few,TRBD1,14,TRBJ1-1,TRBV9
TGTGCCAGCAGTGCTTGGCTAGCGGGGGATTACGAGCAGTACTTC,CASSAWLAGDYEQYF,few,TRBD2,15,TRBJ2-7,TRBV12-3/TRBV12-4